What follows describes a single T cell receptor (beta chain). Cyclophosphamide on days +3 and +4 followed busulfan-fludarabine conditioning and a marrow graft. The sample belongs to a study of T cells after posttransplantation cyclophosphamide. The method was immunoSEQ multiplex PCR; TCRdb's version includes in-frame clones alone and lacks a portion of them. This sample has around 7,000 clones, with around 92% found just once. Trimming pared 6 bases from V and 1 base from J, leaving 6 bases between. Germline CDR1 MNHEY, CDR2 SVGAGI. The CDR3 length is 12 residues. The specimen comprised PBMCs, sampled 1404 days after allogeneic stem cell transplant with posttransplant cyclophosphamide. This receptor was taken from a female patient aged 45 to 65 who received an allogeneic stem cell transplant from a related donor, was CMV-positive, and had no GVHD. Some of the T cells may derive from the graft donor. The genes are TRBV6-5 and TRBJ1-2; no reliable D call. The chain's CDR3 is CASRRSNYGYTF. The CDR3 DNA sequence: TGTGCCAGCAGACGGAGTAACTATGGCTACACCTTC.